This T cell receptor beta chain came from a study of read filtering for tumor transcriptome and immune sequencing (TCRdb year 2020). With respect to the entire study: The cohort had around 18 male and 14 female patients with a mean age of roughly 62 years, ranging from about 40 to 85. After DNase treatment, whole-transcriptome libraries were prepared using the TruSeq RNA Access Library Prep Kit. As a main aim, a read-filtering strategy for immune repertoire data was addressed, with the specific question being whether clonotypes supported by a single read should be removed. By revised international staging, about 8 patients were R-ISS I, under 20 were R-ISS II and over five were R-ISS III. TCR repertoires obtained by targeted immune repertoire sequencing and by bulk whole-transcriptome sequencing performed on the same bone marrow samples were compared. Per sample, about 4.05 to 10.27 million TCR-region mapped reads were obtained with IR-seq, compared with only 85 to 1273 with RNA-seq. Summary of the overall study and its limitations: Compared with RNA-seq, IR-seq captured clonotypes at much greater depth and more reliably, and a smaller IR-seq throughput was enough to identify most of the shared clonotypes. Single-read clonotypes made up 80% to 85% of clonotypes but 3% to 3.5% of total reads in IR-seq, and less than 75% of clonotypes and roughly 45% of reads in RNA-seq. The sorted CD138-negative fraction was not purified T cells but a mixed bone marrow immune population. The correlation between IR-seq and RNA-seq shared clonotype proportions rose when single-read clonotypes were removed.

Notes on this clonotype: Its recognized antigen is unknown. The input lacks base qualities; no much larger clone sits a single base away.

TCR libraries were built from approximately 400 ng RNA with the Immunoverse kit, using molecular barcoded adaptors covering alpha/delta and beta/gamma chains. TCR library preparation used the same RNA that was used for transcriptome sequencing. Sequencing of the TCR libraries was done on an Illumina HiSeq 4000 with 2 x 150 cycles. The paper's data handling went like this. MiXCR aligned TCR reads to human V, D, J and C references and assembled the aligned reads into CDR3 clonotypes, with quality filtering and error correction included. Clonotype counts and gene usage diversity were analyzed with the tcR package in R. For inspection of raw mapping reads, RNA-seq reads were mapped by STAR aligner version 2.5.3a onto GRCh37 of the human genome. IR-seq fastq files were randomly downsampled with Seqtk 1.3 to test the effect of sequencing depth on detected clonotypes. TCRdb reanalyzed the raw reads on its own, using fastp at Q25 for trimming and MiXCR for clone calling, and kept in-frame beta chains. Each CDR3 protein gets just one entry, which takes the most common genes and DNA from the rows behind it. TCRdb's processing, not the study's, gives the V and J calls here. The sample yields tens of thousands of distinct CDR3 sequences; over 11% were counted once. Of the sample, 40% to 55% is held by the ten largest clones.

Trimming removed 4 bases from V and 8 bases from J, leaving 20 bases between the germline ends. The CDR3 contains 14 residues, cysteine and phenylalanine counted. The kept DNA is CDR3 alone, 42 bases in frame from the first base. Per the germline V gene (reference sequence), GTSNPN is the CDR1 and SVGIG is the CDR2. Bone marrow was sampled from every patient at the time of active disease. Isolation of bone marrow mononuclear cells was performed by Ficoll-Hypaque density gradient centrifugation. Myeloma plasma cells were removed and CD138-negative cells were obtained by negative selection following labeling with CD138 magnetic microbeads on a MACS separator. Purity of the isolated cells was checked by flow cytometry on an Attune NxT using CD138 antibodies. Total RNA was extracted using TRIzol reagent and was quantified on a NanoDrop spectrophotometer. For each patient, the CD138-negative bone marrow sample underwent paired RNA-seq and IR-seq.

Sequences were obtained from a population of CD138-negative cells sorted from bone marrow. In the paper's terms, the cell subset or site label means: bone marrow mononuclear cells depleted of CD138+ plasma/myeloma cells by negative magnetic selection. This TCR was sampled from a donor at least 40 years old with multiple myeloma. The rearranged chain carries TRBV30 and TRBJ1-2, with no reliable assignment of the D segment. The CDR3: CAWTDTQQTLGYTF. The DNA reads as follows: TGTGCCTGGACAGACACACAGCAGACCCTCGGCTACACCTTC. Extended through the reference TRBV30 and TRBJ1-2 proteins, this CDR3 yields the full variable domain: SQTIHQWPATLVQPVGSPLSLECTVEGTSNPNLYWYRQAAGRGLQLLFYSVGIGQISSEVPQNLSASRPQDRQFILSSKKLLLSDSGFYLCAWTDTQQTLGYTFGSGTRLTVV.